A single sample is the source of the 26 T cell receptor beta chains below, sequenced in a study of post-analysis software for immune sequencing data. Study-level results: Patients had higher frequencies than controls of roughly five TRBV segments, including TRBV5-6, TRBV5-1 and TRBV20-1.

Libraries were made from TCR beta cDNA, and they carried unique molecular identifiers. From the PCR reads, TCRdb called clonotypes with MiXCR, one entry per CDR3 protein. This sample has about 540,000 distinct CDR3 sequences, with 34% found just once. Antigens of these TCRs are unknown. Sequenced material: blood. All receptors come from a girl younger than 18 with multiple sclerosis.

The CDR3 is CASSDSPGTEAFF. The CDR3 DNA reads as TGCGCCAGCAGCGATTCCCCGGGGACTGAAGCTTTCTTT. The genes are TRBV5-1 and TRBJ1-1; D not resolved. CDR1 and CDR2 from the germline V gene are SGHRS and YFSETQ. The CDR3 is made up of 13 amino acids. With 4 bases removed from V and 5 bases from J, the gap between germline ends came to 12 bases.

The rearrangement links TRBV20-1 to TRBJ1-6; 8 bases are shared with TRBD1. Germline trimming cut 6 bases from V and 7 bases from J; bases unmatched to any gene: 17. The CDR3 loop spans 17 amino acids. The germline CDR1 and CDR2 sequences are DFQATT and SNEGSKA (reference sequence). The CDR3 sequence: CSAPGGWGWAKNSPLHF. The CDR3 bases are TGCAGTGCCCCAGGGGGCTGGGGATGGGCCAAAAATTCACCCCTCCACTTT.

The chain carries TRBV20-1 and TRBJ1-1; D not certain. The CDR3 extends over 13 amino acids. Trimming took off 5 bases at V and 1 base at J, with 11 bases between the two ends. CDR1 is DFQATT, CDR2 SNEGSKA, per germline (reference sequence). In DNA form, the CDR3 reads TGCAGTGCTCCAGACGTTTCGAACACTGAAGCTTTCTTT. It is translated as CSAPDVSNTEAFF.

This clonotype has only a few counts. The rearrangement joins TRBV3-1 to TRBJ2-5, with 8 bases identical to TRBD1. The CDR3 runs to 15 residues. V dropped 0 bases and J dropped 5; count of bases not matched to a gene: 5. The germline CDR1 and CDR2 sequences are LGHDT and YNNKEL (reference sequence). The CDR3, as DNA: TGTGCCAGCAGCCAAGATCCGAACAGGGGGGAGACCCAGTACTTC. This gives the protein CASSQDPNRGETQYF.

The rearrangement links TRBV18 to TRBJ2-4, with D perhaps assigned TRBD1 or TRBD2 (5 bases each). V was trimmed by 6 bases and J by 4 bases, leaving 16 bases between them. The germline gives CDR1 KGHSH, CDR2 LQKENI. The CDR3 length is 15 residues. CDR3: CASSTTGTPKNIQYF. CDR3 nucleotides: TGTGCCAGCTCCACGACCGGGACCCCGAAAAACATTCAGTACTTC.

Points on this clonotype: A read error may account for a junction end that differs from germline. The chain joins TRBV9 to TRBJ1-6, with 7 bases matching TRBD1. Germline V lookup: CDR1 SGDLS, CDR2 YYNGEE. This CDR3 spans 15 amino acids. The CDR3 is CGSSSNRGFGSPLHF. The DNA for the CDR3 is TGTGGCAGCAGCTCAAACAGGGGATTCGGTTCACCCCTCCACTTT.

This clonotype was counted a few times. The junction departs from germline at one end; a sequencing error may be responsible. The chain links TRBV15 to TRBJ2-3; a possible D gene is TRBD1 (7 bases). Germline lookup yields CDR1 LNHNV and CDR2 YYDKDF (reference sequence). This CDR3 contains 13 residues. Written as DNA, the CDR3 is TGCGCCACCAGGGGGGTAAACCCGAATACGCAGTATTTT. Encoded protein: CATRGVNPNTQYF.

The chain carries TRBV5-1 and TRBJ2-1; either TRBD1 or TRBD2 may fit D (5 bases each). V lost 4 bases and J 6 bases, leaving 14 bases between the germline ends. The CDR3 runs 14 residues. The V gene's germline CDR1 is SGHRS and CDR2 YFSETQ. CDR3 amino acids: CASSGQGLSNEQFF. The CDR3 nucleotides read TGCGCCAGCAGCGGACAAGGACTTTCCAATGAGCAGTTCTTC.

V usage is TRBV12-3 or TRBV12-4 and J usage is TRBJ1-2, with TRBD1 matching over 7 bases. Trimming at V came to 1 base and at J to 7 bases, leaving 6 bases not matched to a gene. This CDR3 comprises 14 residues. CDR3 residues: CASSLGQGSFGYTF. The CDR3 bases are TGTGCCAGCAGTTTAGGACAGGGCTCCTTTGGCTACACCTTC.

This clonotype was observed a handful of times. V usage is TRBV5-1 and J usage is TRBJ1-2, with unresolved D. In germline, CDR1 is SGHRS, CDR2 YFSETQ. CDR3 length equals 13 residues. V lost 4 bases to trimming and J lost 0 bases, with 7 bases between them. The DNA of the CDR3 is TGCGCCAGCAGCCCAGTATCTAACTATGGCTACACCTTC. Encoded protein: CASSPVSNYGYTF.

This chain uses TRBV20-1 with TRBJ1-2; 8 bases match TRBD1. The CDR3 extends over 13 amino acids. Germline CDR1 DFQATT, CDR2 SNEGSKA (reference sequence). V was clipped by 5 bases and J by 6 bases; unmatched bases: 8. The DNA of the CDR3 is TGCAGTGCTGATTGGACAGGGCGGGATGGCTACACCTTC. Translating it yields CSADWTGRDGYTF.

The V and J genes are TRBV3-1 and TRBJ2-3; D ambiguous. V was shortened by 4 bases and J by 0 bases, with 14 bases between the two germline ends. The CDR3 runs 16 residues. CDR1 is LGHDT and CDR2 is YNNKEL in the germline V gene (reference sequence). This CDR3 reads CASSPKRTRSTDTQYF. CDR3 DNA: TGTGCCAGCAGCCCAAAGAGGACGCGGAGCACAGATACGCAGTATTTT.

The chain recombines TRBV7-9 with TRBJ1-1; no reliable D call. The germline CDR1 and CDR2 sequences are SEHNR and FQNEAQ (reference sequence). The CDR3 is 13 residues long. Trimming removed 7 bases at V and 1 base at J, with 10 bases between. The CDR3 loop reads CASTQWQNTEAFF. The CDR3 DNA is TGTGCCAGCACCCAGTGGCAGAACACTGAAGCTTTCTTT.

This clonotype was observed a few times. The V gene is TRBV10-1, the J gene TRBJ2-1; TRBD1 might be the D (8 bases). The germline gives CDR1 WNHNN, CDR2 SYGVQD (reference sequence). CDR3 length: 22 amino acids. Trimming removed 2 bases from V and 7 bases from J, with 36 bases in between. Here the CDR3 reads CASSEPRTGRNSGRGVWNEQFF. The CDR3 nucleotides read TGCGCCAGCAGTGAGCCCCGGACAGGGAGGAATAGCGGGCGAGGGGTTTGGAATGAGCAGTTCTTC.

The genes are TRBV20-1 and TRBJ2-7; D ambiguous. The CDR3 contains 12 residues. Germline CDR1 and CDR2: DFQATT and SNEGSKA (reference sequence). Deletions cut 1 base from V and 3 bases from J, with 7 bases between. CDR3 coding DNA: TGCAGTGCTAGAGCAAGGTTCTACGAGCAGTACTTC. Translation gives CSARARFYEQYF.

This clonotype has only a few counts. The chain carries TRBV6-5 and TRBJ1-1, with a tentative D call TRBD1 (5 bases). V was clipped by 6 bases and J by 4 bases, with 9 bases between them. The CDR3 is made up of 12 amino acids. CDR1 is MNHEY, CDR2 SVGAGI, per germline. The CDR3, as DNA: TGTGCCAGCAGCCGGGGGACCACTGAAGCTTTCTTT. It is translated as CASSRGTTEAFF.

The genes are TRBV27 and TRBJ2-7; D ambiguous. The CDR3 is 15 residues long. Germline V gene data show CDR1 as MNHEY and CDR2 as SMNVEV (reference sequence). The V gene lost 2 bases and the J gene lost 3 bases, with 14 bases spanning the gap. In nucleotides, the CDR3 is TGTGCCAGCAGTTTAAGGGCGATACCCATCTACGAGCAGTACTTC. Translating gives CASSLRAIPIYEQYF.

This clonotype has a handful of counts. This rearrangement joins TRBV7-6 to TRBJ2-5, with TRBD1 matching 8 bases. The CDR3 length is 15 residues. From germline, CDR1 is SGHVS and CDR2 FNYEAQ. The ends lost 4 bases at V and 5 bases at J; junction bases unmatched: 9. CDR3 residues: CASSSGQGITETQYF. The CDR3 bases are TGTGCCAGCAGCTCTGGACAGGGTATAACGGAGACCCAGTACTTC.

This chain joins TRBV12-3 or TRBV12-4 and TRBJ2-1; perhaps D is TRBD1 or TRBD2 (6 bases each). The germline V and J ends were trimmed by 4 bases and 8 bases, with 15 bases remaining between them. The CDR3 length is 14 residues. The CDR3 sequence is CASSWKGGRDEQFF. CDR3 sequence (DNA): TGTGCCAGCAGTTGGAAAGGGGGGAGAGATGAGCAGTTCTTC.

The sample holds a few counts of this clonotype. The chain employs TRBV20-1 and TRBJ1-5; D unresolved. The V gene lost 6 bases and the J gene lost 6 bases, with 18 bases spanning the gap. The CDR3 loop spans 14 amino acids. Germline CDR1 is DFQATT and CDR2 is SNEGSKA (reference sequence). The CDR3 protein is CSALTRQIGQPQHF. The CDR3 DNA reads TGCAGTGCCCTTACAAGACAAATAGGTCAGCCCCAGCATTTT.

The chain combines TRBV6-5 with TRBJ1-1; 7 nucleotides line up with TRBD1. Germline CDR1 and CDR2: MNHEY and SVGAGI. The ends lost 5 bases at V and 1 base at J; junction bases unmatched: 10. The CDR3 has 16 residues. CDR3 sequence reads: CASSPSRGYRNTEAFF. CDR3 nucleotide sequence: TGTGCCAGCAGTCCTTCCAGGGGGTACAGGAACACTGAAGCTTTCTTT.

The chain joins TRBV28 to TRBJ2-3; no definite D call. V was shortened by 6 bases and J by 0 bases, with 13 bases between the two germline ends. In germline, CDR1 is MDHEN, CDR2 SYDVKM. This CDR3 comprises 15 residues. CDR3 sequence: CASSPFVGSTDTQYF. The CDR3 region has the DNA TGTGCCAGCAGCCCTTTTGTGGGGAGCACAGATACGCAGTATTTT. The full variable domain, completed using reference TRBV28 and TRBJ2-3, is DVKVTQSSRYLVKRTGEKVFLECVQDMDHENMFWYRQDPGLGLRLIYFSYDVKMKEKGDIPEGYSVSREKKERFSLILESASTNQTSMYLCASSPFVGSTDTQYFGPGTRLTVL.

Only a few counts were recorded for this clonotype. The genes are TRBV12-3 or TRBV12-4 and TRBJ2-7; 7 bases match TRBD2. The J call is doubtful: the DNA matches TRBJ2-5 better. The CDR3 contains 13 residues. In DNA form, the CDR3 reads TGTGCCAGCAAAAGCGGGGATTCGGAGACCCAGTACTTC. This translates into CASKSGDSETQYF.

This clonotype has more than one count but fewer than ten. For the CDR3, the DNA is TGTGCCAGCGCGACAGGGTTTTGGGACTCCTACAATGAGCAGTTCTTC. Protein product: CASATGFWDSYNEQFF. This sequence joins TRBV28 and TRBJ2-1, with 7 nucleotides matching TRBD1. V lost 8 bases and J lost 0; bases outside the gene matches: 10. This CDR3 has 16 amino acids. Germline V gene lookup returns CDR1 MDHEN and CDR2 SYDVKM.

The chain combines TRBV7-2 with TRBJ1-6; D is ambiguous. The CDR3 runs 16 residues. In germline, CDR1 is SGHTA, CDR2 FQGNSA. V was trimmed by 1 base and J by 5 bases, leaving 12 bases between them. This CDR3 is CASSLVLWGDNSPLHF. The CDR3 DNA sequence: TGTGCCAGCAGCTTAGTTTTGTGGGGAGATAATTCACCCCTCCACTTT.

The CDR3 loop reads CSGWHGTGELFF. In DNA form, the CDR3 reads TGCAGCGGCTGGCATGGCACCGGGGAGCTGTTTTTT. The chain links TRBV29-1 to TRBJ2-2, with D unresolved. Germline V CDR1 and CDR2: SQVTM, ANQGSEA. This CDR3 contains 12 residues. Trimming cost V 7 bases and J 4 bases, with 10 bases left between them.